This T cell receptor (beta chain) was found in a study of pediatric ulcerative colitis. General observations from the study: Clonal expansions reduced rectal repertoire diversity in acute severe colitis. Blood samples from two patients yielded substantially fewer templates and were excluded from blood-rectal overlap analysis. All ulcerative colitis patients, but no controls, carried a couple of rectal clonotypes.

The ends were cut back, 2 bases at V and 3 bases at J, with 8 bases in the middle. CDR1 and CDR2 from the germline V gene are SGHKS and YYEKEE (reference sequence). The CDR3 has 13 residues. Sequencing was performed with immunoSEQ multiplex PCR; in TCRdb, only in-frame clones are kept and a portion is missing. The table lists fewer than 25,000 clones, over 60% of them singletons, with roughly a sixth in the top ten. As for this clone: Its antigen is unknown.

The rectum was sampled with one to two pinch biopsies at colonoscopy. Before the diagnostic colonoscopy, ulcerative colitis patients were free of immunosuppressive medication. The sample was gut tissue. The V call is TRBV5-5, the J call TRBJ1-1; the D is unclear. This sequence was found in a boy between 10 and 17 years old with severe ulcerative colitis. CDR3 DNA: TGTGCCAGCAGCTTCGGAAGCCACACTGAAGCTTTCTTT. As protein: CASSFGSHTEAFF.